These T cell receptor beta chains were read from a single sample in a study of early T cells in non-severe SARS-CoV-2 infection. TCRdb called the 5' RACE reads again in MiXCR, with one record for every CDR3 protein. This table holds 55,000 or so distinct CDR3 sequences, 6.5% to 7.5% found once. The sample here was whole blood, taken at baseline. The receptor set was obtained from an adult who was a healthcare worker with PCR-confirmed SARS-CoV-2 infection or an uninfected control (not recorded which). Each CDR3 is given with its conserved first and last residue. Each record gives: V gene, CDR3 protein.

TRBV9 CASSVAVSGKAGANVLTF
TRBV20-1 CSARGSSKGNEQFF
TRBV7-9 CASSPGREGREQYF
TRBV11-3 CASSLDETASLAEQFF
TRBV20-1 CSATRQAREQYF
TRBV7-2 CASSSTSGGNEQYF
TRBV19 CASSDIDYSTDTQYF
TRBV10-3 CAISEPATEAFF
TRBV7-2 CASSLDIPRGPRAYEQYF
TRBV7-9 CASSFGGSTGELFF
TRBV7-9 CASSTYNEQFF
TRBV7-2 CASSPSVRGTFNSPLHF
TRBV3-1 CASSKTSEAFF
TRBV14 CASGGGPYNEQFF
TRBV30 CAWSVQGGAEQYF
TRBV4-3 CASSQGVVRATEAFF
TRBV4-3 CASSQDRLTLAPLAKNIQYF
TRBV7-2 CASSPKPPGQSSYEQYF
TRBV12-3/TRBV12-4 CASTISGLPIGELFF
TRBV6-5 CASILLQGSTEAFF
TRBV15 CATSRPGTGNTGELFF
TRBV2 CASRDGRGETQYF
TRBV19 CASSVTGEDGYTF
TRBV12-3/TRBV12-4 CASSLGGGIHTQYF
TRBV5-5 CASSLRTETFLEAFF
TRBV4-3 CASSQDVRGYYEQYF
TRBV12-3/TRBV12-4 CASSLWDTTDTQYF
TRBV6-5 CASSLVQTNTGELFF
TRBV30 CAWITTGVGAKYF
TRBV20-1 CSARRQGATDTQYF
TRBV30 CAWERGTEAFF
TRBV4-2 CASSQESREEVYGYTF
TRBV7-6 CASSLLHHEQFF
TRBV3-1 CASSQGSGDTFSGNTIYF
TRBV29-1 CSVGPQLSRSYEQYF
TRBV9 CASSPHSPRGTEAFF